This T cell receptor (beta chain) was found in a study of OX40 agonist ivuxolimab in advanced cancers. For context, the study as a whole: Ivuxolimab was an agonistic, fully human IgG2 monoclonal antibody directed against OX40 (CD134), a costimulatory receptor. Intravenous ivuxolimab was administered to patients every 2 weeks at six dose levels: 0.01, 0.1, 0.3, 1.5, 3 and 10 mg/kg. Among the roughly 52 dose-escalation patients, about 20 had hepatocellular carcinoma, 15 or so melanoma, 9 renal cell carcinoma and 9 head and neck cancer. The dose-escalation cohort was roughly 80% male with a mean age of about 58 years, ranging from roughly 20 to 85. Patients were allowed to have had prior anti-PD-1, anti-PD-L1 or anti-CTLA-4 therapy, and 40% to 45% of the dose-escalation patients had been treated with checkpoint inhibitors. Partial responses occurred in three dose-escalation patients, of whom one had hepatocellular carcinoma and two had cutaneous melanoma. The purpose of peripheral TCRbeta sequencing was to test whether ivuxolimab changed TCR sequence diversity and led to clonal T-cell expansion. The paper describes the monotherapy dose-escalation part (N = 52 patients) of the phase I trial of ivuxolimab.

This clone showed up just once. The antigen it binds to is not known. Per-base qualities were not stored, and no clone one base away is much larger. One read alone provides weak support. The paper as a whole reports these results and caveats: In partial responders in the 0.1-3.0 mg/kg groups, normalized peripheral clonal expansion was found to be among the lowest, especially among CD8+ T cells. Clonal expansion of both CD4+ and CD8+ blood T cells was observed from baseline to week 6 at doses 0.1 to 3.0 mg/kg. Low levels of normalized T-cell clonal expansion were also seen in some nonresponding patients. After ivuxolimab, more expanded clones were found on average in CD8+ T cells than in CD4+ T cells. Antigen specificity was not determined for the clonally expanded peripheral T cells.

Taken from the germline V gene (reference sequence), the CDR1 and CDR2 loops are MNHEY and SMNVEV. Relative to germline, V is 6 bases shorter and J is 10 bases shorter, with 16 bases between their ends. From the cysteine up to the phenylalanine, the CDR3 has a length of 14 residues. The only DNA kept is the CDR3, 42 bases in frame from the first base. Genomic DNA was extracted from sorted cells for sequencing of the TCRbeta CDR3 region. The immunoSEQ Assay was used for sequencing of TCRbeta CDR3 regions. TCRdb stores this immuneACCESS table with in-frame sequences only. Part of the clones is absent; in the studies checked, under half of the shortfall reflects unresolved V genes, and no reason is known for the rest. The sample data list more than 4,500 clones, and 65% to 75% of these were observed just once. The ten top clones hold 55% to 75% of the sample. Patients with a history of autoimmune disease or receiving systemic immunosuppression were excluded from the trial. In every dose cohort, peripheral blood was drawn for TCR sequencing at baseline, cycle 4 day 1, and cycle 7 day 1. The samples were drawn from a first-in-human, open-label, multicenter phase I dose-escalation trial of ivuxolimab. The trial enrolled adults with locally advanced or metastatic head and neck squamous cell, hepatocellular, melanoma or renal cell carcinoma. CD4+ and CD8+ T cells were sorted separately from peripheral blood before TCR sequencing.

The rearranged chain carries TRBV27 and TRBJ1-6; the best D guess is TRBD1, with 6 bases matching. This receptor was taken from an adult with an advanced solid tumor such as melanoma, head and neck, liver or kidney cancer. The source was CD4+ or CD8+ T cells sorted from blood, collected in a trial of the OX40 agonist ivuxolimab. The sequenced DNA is TGTGCCAGCAGGGGGGCCCTGCCGGGATCACCCCTCCACTTT. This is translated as CASRGALPGSPLHF.